The source of this T cell receptor beta chain is a study of OX40 agonist ivuxolimab in advanced cancers. Describing the broader study: The costimulatory receptor OX40 (CD134) was targeted by ivuxolimab, a fully human IgG2 agonistic monoclonal antibody. Patients were allowed to have had prior anti-PD-1, anti-PD-L1 or anti-CTLA-4 therapy, and around 40% of the dose-escalation patients had previously received checkpoint inhibitors. Of the approximately 53 patients in dose escalation, some 20 had hepatocellular carcinoma, approximately 15 had melanoma, 9 had renal cell carcinoma and 9 had head and neck cancer. Intravenous ivuxolimab was administered to patients every 2 weeks at six dose levels: 0.01, 0.1, 0.3, 1.5, 3 and 10 mg/kg. Partial responses occurred in three dose-escalation patients: two with cutaneous melanoma and one with hepatocellular carcinoma. The purpose of peripheral TCRbeta sequencing was to test whether ivuxolimab changed TCR sequence diversity and led to clonal T-cell expansion. A male proportion of about 79% and a mean age of approximately 61 years, ranging from about 20 to 85, were recorded for the dose-escalation cohort. The paper describes the monotherapy dose-escalation part (N ≈ 52 patients) of the phase I trial of ivuxolimab. Paper-wide results and their limitations: The antigen specificity of the peripheral T cells that underwent clonal expansion was not determined. Low levels of normalized T-cell clonal expansion were also seen in some patients who did not respond. At doses of 0.1 to 3.0 mg/kg, clonal expansion of both CD4+ and CD8+ T cells in blood was seen between baseline and week 6. After ivuxolimab, CD8+ T cells had more expanded clones than CD4+ T cells on average. In the 0.1-3.0 mg/kg groups, partial responders were among the patients with the lowest normalized peripheral clonal expansion, particularly in CD8+ T cells.

Patients with a history of autoimmune disease or receiving systemic immunosuppression were excluded from the trial. Peripheral blood for TCR sequencing was collected from all dose cohorts at baseline, on cycle 4 day 1, and on cycle 7 day 1. Samples were obtained from an open-label, multicenter, first-in-human phase I dose-escalation trial of ivuxolimab. The trial enrolled adults with locally advanced or metastatic head and neck squamous cell, hepatocellular, melanoma or renal cell carcinoma. CD4+ and CD8+ T cells were sorted separately from peripheral blood before TCR sequencing. Genomic DNA was extracted from sorted cells for sequencing of the TCRbeta CDR3 region. The immunoSEQ Assay was used for sequencing of TCRbeta CDR3 regions. In TCRdb, the immuneACCESS table is reduced to in-frame sequences with V and J assigned. These tables do not hold every clone; where another copy was compared, an unresolved V gene accounts for under half, and the others remain unexplained. Recorded for this sample are around 84,000 clones; 92% of them occurred a single time. The ten largest make up 0.53% of the sample.

With regard to this clone: Its antigen remains unidentified. No much larger clone is present one base from it, and per-base qualities are unavailable.

CDR1 MDHEN and CDR2 SYDVKM are derived from the germline V gene. The V and J ends are trimmed by 6 bases and 0 bases, leaving 10 bases between them. The CDR3 has 14 amino acids, counting the end cysteine and phenylalanine. The CDR3 DNA has 42 bases and is translated from base 1. The chain is made from TRBV28 and TRBJ2-3, with TRBD2 tentatively as D gene (6 bases match). Specimen: CD4+ or CD8+ T cells sorted from blood, collected in a trial of the OX40 agonist ivuxolimab. The receptor was isolated from an adult with an advanced solid tumor such as melanoma, head and neck, liver or kidney cancer. The CDR3 protein sequence reads: CASSPGGSTDTQYF. The DNA sequence is as follows: TGTGCCAGCAGCCCCGGGGGTAGCACAGATACGCAGTATTTT.